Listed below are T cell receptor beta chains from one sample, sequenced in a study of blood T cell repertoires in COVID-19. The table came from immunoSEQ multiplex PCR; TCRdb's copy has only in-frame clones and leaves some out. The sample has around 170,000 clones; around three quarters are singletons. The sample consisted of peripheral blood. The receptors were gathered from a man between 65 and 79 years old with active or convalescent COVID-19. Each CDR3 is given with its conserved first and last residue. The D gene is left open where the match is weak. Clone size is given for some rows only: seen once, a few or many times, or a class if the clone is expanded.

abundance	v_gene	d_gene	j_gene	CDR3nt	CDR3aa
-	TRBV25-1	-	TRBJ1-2	TGTGCCAGCAGTGCTACCCACAGGGCTTTCTATGGCTACACCTTC	CASSATHRAFYGYTF
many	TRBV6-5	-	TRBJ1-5	TGTGCCAGCAGTTCATACAGGGAAAGCAATCAGCCCCAGCATTTT	CASSSYRESNQPQHF
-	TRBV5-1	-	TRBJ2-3	TGCGCCAGCAGCTCCGCACATTCTAGCACAGATACGCAGTATTTT	CASSSAHSSTDTQYF
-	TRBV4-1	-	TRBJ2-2	TGCGCCAGCAGCCTAAGCCCCCCCATGACCGGGGAGCTGTTTTTT	CASSLSPPMTGELFF
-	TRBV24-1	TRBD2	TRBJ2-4	TGTGCCACCAGTGACACCTCACTAGCGGGGCCCATAAACATTCAGTACTTC	CATSDTSLAGPINIQYF
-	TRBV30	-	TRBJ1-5	TGTGCCTGGAGTCCCCCCCCGACAGGTAATCAGCCCCAGCATTTT	CAWSPPPTGNQPQHF
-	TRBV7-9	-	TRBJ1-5	TGTGCCAGCAGCGCTACAGGGTCTGGCCAGCCCCAGCATTTT	CASSATGSGQPQHF
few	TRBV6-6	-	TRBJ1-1	TGTGCCAGCAGTTCGACGCTACAGGGATCCACTGAAGCTTTCTTT	CASSSTLQGSTEAFF
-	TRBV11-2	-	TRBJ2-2	TGTGCCAGCAGCTTAGAAAGACAAGGCGGGGAGCTGTTTTTT	CASSLERQGGELFF
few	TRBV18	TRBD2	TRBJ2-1	TGTGCCAGCTCACCGCAAACTAGCGGGGCCTACAATGAGCAGTTCTTC	CASSPQTSGAYNEQFF
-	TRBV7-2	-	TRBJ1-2	TGTGCCAGCAGCTCCTCTGGGGCAGGGCTGAGTTATGGCTACACCTTC	CASSSSGAGLSYGYTF
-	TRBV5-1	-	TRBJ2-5	TGCGCCAGCAGCTTACAGGTGGGGGAGGCCCAGTACTTC	CASSLQVGEAQYF
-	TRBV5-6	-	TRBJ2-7	TGTGCCAGCAGCTTCGAGAGCGGAGGCGAGCAGTACTTC	CASSFESGGEQYF
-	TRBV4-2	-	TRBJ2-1	TGTGCCAGCAGCCAAGATTATGCAGGGGTCTACAATGAGCAGTTCTTC	CASSQDYAGVYNEQFF
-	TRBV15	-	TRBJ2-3	TGTGCCACCAGCCGCACGATAGGGCAGGGCTACGATACGCAGTATTTT	CATSRTIGQGYDTQYF
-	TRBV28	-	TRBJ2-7	TGTGCCAGCAGTATAGGGGACTTTAGGGGCGAGCAGTACTTC	CASSIGDFRGEQYF
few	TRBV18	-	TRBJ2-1	TGTGCCAGCTCACACGGGGGGCGAGGGTATTCCTACAATGAGCAGTTCTTC	CASSHGGRGYSYNEQFF
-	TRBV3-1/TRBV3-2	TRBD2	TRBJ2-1	TGTGCCACGACTAGCGGGGATACCTCCTACAATGAGCAGTTCTTC	CATTSGDTSYNEQFF
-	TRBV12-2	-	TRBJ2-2	-	CASRFGQGTGGELFF
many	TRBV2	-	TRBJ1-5	TGTGCCAGCAGTGAAGCGCTTGGAGGCAATCAGCCCCAGCATTTT	CASSEALGGNQPQHF
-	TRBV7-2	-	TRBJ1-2	TGTGCCAGCAGCTTCACAGGATTGGGTGGCTATGGCTACACCTTC	CASSFTGLGGYGYTF
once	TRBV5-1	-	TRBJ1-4	TGCGCCAGCAGCTTCTTAACTAATGAAAAACTGTTTTTT	CASSFLTNEKLFF
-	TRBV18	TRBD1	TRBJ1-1	TGTGCCAGCTCACGAAAGCTTACAGGGGAGAACACTGAAGCTTTCTTT	CASSRKLTGENTEAFF
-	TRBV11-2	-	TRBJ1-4	TGTGCCAGCAGCTTAGATAGGGTCAGGGTAGATGAAAAACTGTTTTTT	CASSLDRVRVDEKLFF
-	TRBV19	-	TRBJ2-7	TGTGCCAGTAGTATTAATGGGGGGGGCGCGGTCGAGCAGTACTTC	CASSINGGGAVEQYF
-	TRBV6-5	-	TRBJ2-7	TGTGCCACCAGCAGTAGATTAGGGGGTTCCTACGAGCAGTACTTC	CATSSRLGGSYEQYF
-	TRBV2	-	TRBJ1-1	TGTGCCAGCAGTGAATGGATTCAGGGAGGGTTCACTGAAGCTTTCTTT	CASSEWIQGGFTEAFF
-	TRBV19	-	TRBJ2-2	TGTGCCAGTAGACGCTCTCGAGATACCGGGGAGCTGTTTTTT	CASRRSRDTGELFF
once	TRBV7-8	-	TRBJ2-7	TGTGCCAGCAGCTTAGGGCGGCTACTCCCCTACGAGCAGTACTTC	CASSLGRLLPYEQYF
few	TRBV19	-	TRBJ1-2	TGTGCCAGTTCTAGGGACTTACTCTATGGCTACACCTTC	CASSRDLLYGYTF
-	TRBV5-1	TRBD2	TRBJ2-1	TGCGCCAGCAGCCTATCGACTAGCGGGAATGAGCAGTTCTTC	CASSLSTSGNEQFF
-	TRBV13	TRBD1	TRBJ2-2	TGTGCCAGCAGCCCAGGGACAGGGGGTACCGGGGAGCTGTTTTTT	CASSPGTGGTGELFF
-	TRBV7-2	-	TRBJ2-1	TGTGCCAGCAGCCCGCAGGGTACGGTTGAGCAGTTCTTC	CASSPQGTVEQFF
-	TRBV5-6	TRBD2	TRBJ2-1	TGTGCCAGCAGCTGGGGGGCTAGCGGGAGGGAACGGGAGCAGTTCTTC	CASSWGASGREREQFF
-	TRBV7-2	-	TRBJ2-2	TGTGCCAGCACCCTCCGGGAAGACGGGGAGCTGTTTTTT	CASTLREDGELFF
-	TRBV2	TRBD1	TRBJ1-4	TGTGCCAGCAGTGGACAGGGGGCAGGGGAAAAACTGTTTTTT	CASSGQGAGEKLFF
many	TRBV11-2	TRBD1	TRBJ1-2	TGTGCCAGCAGCACTACCGGACAGGGAATTGGGGGCTACACCTTC	CASSTTGQGIGGYTF
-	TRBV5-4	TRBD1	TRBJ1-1	TGTGCCAGCAGCTCTCCCGGGACAGGGGGCCGGGTGAACACTGAAGCTTTCTTT	CASSSPGTGGRVNTEAFF
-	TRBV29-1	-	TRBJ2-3	TGCAGCGTCGAAGGGCCGGCGGATAGCACAGATACGCAGTATTTT	CSVEGPADSTDTQYF
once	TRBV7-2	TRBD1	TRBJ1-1	TGTGCCAGCAAATGGGACAGGAACACTGAAGCTTTCTTT	CASKWDRNTEAFF
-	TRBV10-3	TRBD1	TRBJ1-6	TGTGCCATCAGTGAAGCAGGACAGGTGGGGCCCCCGTATAATTCACCCCTCCACTTT	CAISEAGQVGPPYNSPLHF
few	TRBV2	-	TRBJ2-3	TGTGCCAGCAGTGATAGACGTGGAGACACAGATACGCAGTATTTT	CASSDRRGDTDTQYF
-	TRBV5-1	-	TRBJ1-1	TGCGCCAGCAAGATAGCCAGTAACACTGAAGCTTTCTTT	CASKIASNTEAFF
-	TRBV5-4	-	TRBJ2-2	TGTGCCAGCAGCTTGGGGGGGACAACCGGGGAGCTGTTTTTT	CASSLGGTTGELFF
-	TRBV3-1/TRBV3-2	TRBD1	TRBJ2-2	TGTGCCAGCAGCCGATCCGGGACAGGGGTCACCGGGGAGCTGTTTTTT	CASSRSGTGVTGELFF
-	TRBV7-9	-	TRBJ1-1	TGTGCCAGCAGCTTAGTTCGCTTCGGGGACACTGAAGCTTTCTTT	CASSLVRFGDTEAFF
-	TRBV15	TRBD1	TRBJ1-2	TGTGCCACCAGCAGTCAAGGGACAGGGGGCTTGTGGGGCTACACCTTC	CATSSQGTGGLWGYTF
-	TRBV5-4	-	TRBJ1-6	TGTGCCAGCAGCTTCGACAGTATTAATTCACCCCTCCACTTT	CASSFDSINSPLHF
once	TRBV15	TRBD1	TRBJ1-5	TGTGCCACCAGCAGAGCTGGACAGGGGGTTAATAGCAATCAGCCCCAGCATTTT	CATSRAGQGVNSNQPQHF
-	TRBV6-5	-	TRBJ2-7	TGTGCCAGCAGTTCCCAGACAGAATCCTACGAGCAGTACTTC	CASSSQTESYEQYF